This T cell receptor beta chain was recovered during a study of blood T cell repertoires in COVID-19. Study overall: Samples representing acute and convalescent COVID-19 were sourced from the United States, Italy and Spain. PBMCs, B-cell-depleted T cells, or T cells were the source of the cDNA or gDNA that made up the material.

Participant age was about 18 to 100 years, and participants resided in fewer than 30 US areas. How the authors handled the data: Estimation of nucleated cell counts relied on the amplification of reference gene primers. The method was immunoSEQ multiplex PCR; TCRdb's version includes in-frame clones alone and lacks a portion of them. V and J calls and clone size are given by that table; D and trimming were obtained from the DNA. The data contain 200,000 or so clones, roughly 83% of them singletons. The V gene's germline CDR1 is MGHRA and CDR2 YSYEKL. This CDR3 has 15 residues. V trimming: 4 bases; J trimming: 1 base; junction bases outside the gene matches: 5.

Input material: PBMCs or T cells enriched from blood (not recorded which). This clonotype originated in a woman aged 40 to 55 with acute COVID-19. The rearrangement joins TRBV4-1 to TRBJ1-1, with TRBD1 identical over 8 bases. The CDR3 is CASSLSGTGNTEAFF. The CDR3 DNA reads TGCGCCAGCAGCCTTTCCGGGACAGGGAACACTGAAGCTTTCTTT.